The present T cell receptor (beta chain) was sequenced within a study of blood T cell repertoires in COVID-19. The length of the CDR3 is 16 residues. Germline CDR1 and CDR2: MNHEY and SVGEGT. V was trimmed by 2 bases and J by 4 bases, leaving 17 bases between them. The method was immunoSEQ multiplex PCR; TCRdb's version includes in-frame clones alone and lacks a portion of them. Among approximately 85,000 clones listed, roughly 90% were seen once. The specimen sequenced was peripheral blood. The V gene is TRBV6-2 or TRBV6-3, the J gene TRBJ2-5; maybe TRBD1 (6 bases). This TCR derives from a middle-aged man with acute or convalescent COVID-19. CDR3 DNA sequence: TGTGCCAGCAGTTACGGCGGGCACAGGGTGTCAGAGACCCAGTACTTC. Residues: CASSYGGHRVSETQYF.